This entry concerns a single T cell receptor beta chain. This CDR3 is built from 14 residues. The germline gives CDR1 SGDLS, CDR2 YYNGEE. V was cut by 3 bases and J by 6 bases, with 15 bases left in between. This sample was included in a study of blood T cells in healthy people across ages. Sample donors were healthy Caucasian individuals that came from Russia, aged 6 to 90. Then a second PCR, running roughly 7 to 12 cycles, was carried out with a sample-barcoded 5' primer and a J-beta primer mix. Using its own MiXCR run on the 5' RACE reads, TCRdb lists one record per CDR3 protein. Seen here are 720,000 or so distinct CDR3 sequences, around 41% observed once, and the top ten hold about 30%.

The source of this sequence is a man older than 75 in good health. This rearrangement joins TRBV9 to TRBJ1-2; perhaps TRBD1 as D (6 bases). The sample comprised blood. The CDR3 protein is CASSGGQGRHGYTF. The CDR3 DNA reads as TGTGCCAGCAGCGGTGGGCAGGGGCGGCATGGCTACACCTTC.